This T cell receptor beta chain was sequenced in a study of blood T cell repertoires in COVID-19. Turning to the study itself: COVID-19 samples, acute and convalescent, were from the United States, Italy and Spain. The cDNA or gDNA used as material had been derived from T cells, B-cell-depleted T cells, or PBMCs.

Study processing details: From reference gene primer amplification, estimates of nucleated cell counts were derived. Method: immunoSEQ multiplex PCR; TCRdb's copy keeps in-frame clones and lacks some. D and trimming come from the DNA, and the V and J calls and clone size come from that table. The repertoire consists of under 200,000 clones, with approximately 90% occurring once and the leading ten covering about a fifth. CDR1 and CDR2 from the germline V gene are MGHRA and YSYEKL. CDR3 length: 15 amino acids. V gave up 1 base and J gave up 5 bases, with 13 bases separating them. The material sequenced was peripheral blood. V is TRBV4-1 and J is TRBJ2-3, with a tentative D call TRBD2 (5 bases). This TCR was sampled from a man in his sixties with active or convalescent COVID-19. CDR3 in amino acids: CASSQVGRKGDTQYF. In DNA form, the CDR3 reads TGCGCCAGCAGCCAAGTTGGGAGAAAAGGAGATACGCAGTATTTT.